This TCR beta chain emerged from a study of early T cells in non-severe SARS-CoV-2 infection. By frequency in the sample, this clonotype is medium-sized. Individual cDNA molecules received unique molecular identifiers during library preparation. TCRdb re-called the 5' RACE reads with MiXCR, one entry per CDR3 protein. The sample has some 30,000 distinct CDR3 sequences, about 3.9% seen once. The CDR3 sequence is 19 residues long. V shed 1 base and J 5 bases; nucleotides not matched to a gene: 20. Per germline, CDR1 DFQATT and CDR2 SNEGSKA (reference sequence). The TCR was taken from an adult who was a healthcare worker with PCR-confirmed SARS-CoV-2 infection or an uninfected control (not recorded which). Material for sequencing was whole blood. The V and J genes are TRBV20-1 and TRBJ2-7; 10 nucleotides line up with TRBD2. CDR3 in amino acids: CSARVRVKGLARLSDEQYF. In DNA form, the CDR3 reads TGCAGTGCTAGAGTTCGGGTAAAGGGACTAGCGAGATTAAGCGACGAGCAGTACTTC.